These T cell receptor beta chains were read from a single sample in a study of beta chain features in type 1 diabetes. Libraries were prepared by immunoSEQ multiplex PCR; TCRdb keeps only in-frame clonotypes and omits some of them. The table lists some 250,000 clones, approximately 14% of them singletons. Sequenced sample: naive CD4+ T cells from blood. These receptor sequences come from a man aged 25 to 40 with type 1 diabetes. The CDR3 runs from the conserved cysteine through the conserved F or W. A D gene is named only where the DNA matches it firmly. The size of a clone is reported for some rows only, either as once, few or many, or as a class for expanded clones.

TRBD1	TRBJ1-6	TRBV5-1	-	CASSRDRVTYNSPLHF	TGCGCCAGCAGCCGGGACAGGGTCACCTATAATTCACCCCTCCACTTT
-	TRBJ1-5	TRBV27	-	CASSLKTPGLSNQPQHF	TGTGCCAGCAGTTTAAAGACGCCAGGCCTTAGCAATCAGCCCCAGCATTTT
TRBD1	TRBJ1-4	TRBV9	-	CASSSTSGTGGKEKLFF	TGTGCCAGCAGCTCGACCTCCGGGACAGGGGGCAAGGAAAAACTGTTTTTT
-	TRBJ1-2	TRBV30	few	CAWSVKVAGGSDGYTF	TGTGCCTGGAGTGTAAAGGTTGCGGGCGGTTCGGATGGCTACACCTTC
TRBD2	TRBJ2-5	TRBV2	-	CASSEGLAGGTLQETQYF	TGTGCCAGCAGTGAGGGACTAGCGGGGGGAACCCTCCAAGAGACCCAGTACTTC
TRBD2	TRBJ2-1	TRBV19	few	CASRLGLAGTYNEQFF	TGTGCCAGTAGATTGGGACTAGCGGGAACCTACAATGAGCAGTTCTTC
TRBD2	TRBJ2-4	TRBV11-2	few	CASSLEPGGAKNIQYF	TGTGCCAGCAGCTTAGAGCCGGGGGGAGCCAAAAACATTCAGTACTTC
TRBD2	TRBJ2-7	TRBV5-1	few	CASSESGGGYEQYF	TGCGCCAGCAGTGAATCGGGGGGAGGTTACGAGCAGTACTTC
-	TRBJ1-2	TRBV18	-	CASSPEGYGYTF	TGTGCCAGCTCACCAGAGGGATACGGCTACACCTTC
-	TRBJ1-2	TRBV18	-	CASSQTQGIANYGYTF	TGTGCCAGCTCACAGACCCAGGGAATCGCTAACTATGGCTACACCTTC
TRBD2	TRBJ2-2	TRBV6-5	-	CASSYPTSGNTGELFF	TGTGCCAGCAGTTACCCGACTAGCGGGAACACCGGGGAGCTGTTTTTT
-	TRBJ2-5	TRBV9	-	CASSVGAGQLKETQYF	TGTGCCAGCAGCGTAGGAGCAGGGCAGCTGAAAGAGACCCAGTACTTC
-	TRBJ2-1	TRBV7-2	-	CASSLDRGGYNEQFF	TGTGCCAGCAGCCTCGATAGGGGGGGCTACAATGAGCAGTTCTTC
TRBD2	TRBJ2-5	TRBV30	-	CAWSAREGSGSRGETQYF	TGTGCCTGGAGTGCCCGGGAAGGTAGCGGGAGTAGAGGGGAGACCCAGTACTTC
-	TRBJ2-6	TRBV30	few	CAWGGAGANVLTF	TGTGCCTGGGGCGGGGCTGGGGCCAACGTCCTGACTTTC
TRBD1	TRBJ2-7	TRBV27	few	CASSPGGTGGYEQYF	TGTGCCAGCAGTCCGGGGGGGACAGGGGGTTACGAGCAGTACTTC
TRBD1	TRBJ1-1	TRBV5-1	-	CASSLTGGADTEAFF	TGCGCCAGCAGCTTGACAGGGGGCGCGGACACTGAAGCTTTCTTT
-	TRBJ2-7	TRBV18	few	CASSPSASSYEQYF	TGTGCCAGCTCACCTAGCGCTTCGAGTTACGAGCAGTACTTC
-	TRBJ1-5	TRBV5-1	few	CASRDSPSNQPQHF	TGCGCCAGCAGGGACAGCCCTAGCAATCAGCCCCAGCATTTT
-	TRBJ2-7	TRBV27	-	CASSLLPGDSYEQYF	TGTGCCAGCAGTTTATTACCAGGGGACTCCTACGAGCAGTACTTC
TRBD2	TRBJ2-1	TRBV7-9	-	CASSLVAGFGEQFF	TGTGCCAGCAGCTTAGTAGCGGGCTTCGGGGAGCAGTTCTTC
-	TRBJ1-2	TRBV6-5	-	CASSYSRTVNYGYTF	TGTGCCAGCAGTTACTCTAGGACAGTGAACTATGGCTACACCTTC
TRBD2	TRBJ2-2	TRBV7-2	-	CASSLLRGASGGNTGELFF	TGTGCCAGCAGCTTATTGCGGGGGGCTAGCGGGGGAAACACCGGGGAGCTGTTTTTT
TRBD1	TRBJ1-5	TRBV4-2	-	CASSQGTGADQPQHF	TGTGCCAGCAGCCAAGGGACAGGGGCGGATCAGCCCCAGCATTTT
-	TRBJ2-1	TRBV5-1	-	CASSQGALASYNEQFF	TGCGCCAGCAGCCAGGGAGCCCTAGCGAGCTACAATGAGCAGTTCTTC
-	TRBJ2-3	TRBV9	-	CASSATAGRTDTQYF	TGTGCCAGCAGCGCAACCGCGGGCCGCACAGATACGCAGTATTTT
TRBD1	TRBJ2-7	TRBV18	-	CASSGQGSSYEQYF	TGTGCCAGCTCAGGACAGGGGTCCTCCTACGAGCAGTACTTC
-	TRBJ2-1	TRBV7-2	few	CASSLESVVRGSEQFF	TGTGCCAGCAGCTTAGAATCCGTTGTCCGCGGTAGTGAGCAGTTCTTC
TRBD2	TRBJ2-7	TRBV27	few	CASSPLGSGSSYEQYF	TGTGCCAGCAGTCCCCTGGGTAGCGGGAGCTCCTACGAGCAGTACTTC
TRBD1	TRBJ2-7	TRBV30	few	CAWSVVGQSYEQYF	TGTGCCTGGAGTGTAGTGGGACAGTCCTACGAGCAGTACTTC
-	TRBJ2-3	TRBV30	-	CAWSGGADTQYF	TGTGCCTGGAGTGGCGGGGCAGATACGCAGTATTTT
TRBD1	TRBJ2-7	TRBV10-3	-	CATGTVTYEQYF	TGTGCCACCGGGACAGTTACCTACGAGCAGTACTTC
TRBD2	TRBJ2-3	TRBV10-3	few	CAISGGGLAGPDTQYF	TGTGCCATCAGTGGAGGGGGACTAGCGGGCCCAGATACGCAGTATTTT
TRBD2	TRBJ2-1	TRBV29-1	few	CSVGRRLAGDNEQFF	TGCAGCGTTGGGCGGCGGCTAGCGGGGGACAATGAGCAGTTCTTC
TRBD2	TRBJ2-3	TRBV27	-	CASSLYGTSGSGADTQYF	TGTGCCAGCAGTTTATACGGGACTAGCGGGAGTGGTGCAGATACGCAGTATTTT
-	TRBJ1-4	TRBV30	few	CAWSGGGTEKLFF	TGTGCCTGGAGTGGGGGAGGGACTGAAAAACTGTTTTTT
TRBD2	TRBJ2-7	TRBV7-9	few	CASSARTSFLEQYF	TGTGCCAGCAGCGCGCGGACTAGCTTTTTGGAGCAGTACTTC
TRBD2	TRBJ2-7	TRBV28	-	CASRTRGLAGYEQYF	TGTGCCAGCAGGACACGAGGGCTAGCGGGATACGAGCAGTACTTC
TRBD2	TRBJ2-3	TRBV11-3	few	CASSPPSGGDTDTQYF	TGTGCCAGCAGCCCACCTAGCGGGGGGGACACAGATACGCAGTATTTT
TRBD1	TRBJ1-5	TRBV27	-	CASSRIRDRVLYQPQHF	TGTGCCAGCAGTCGAATACGGGACAGGGTCTTATATCAGCCCCAGCATTTT
TRBD2	TRBJ2-7	TRBV4-1	-	CASSQVSGGTYEQYF	TGCGCCAGCAGCCAAGTTTCGGGAGGAACCTACGAGCAGTACTTC
TRBD2	TRBJ2-3	TRBV5-1	few	CASSLGLAPDTQYF	TGCGCCAGCAGCTTGGGACTAGCGCCAGATACGCAGTATTTT
TRBD1	TRBJ1-5	TRBV2	-	CASSEAGTGDRPQHF	TGTGCCAGCAGTGAAGCAGGGACAGGGGATCGGCCCCAGCATTTT
-	TRBJ1-1	TRBV6-5	-	CASIGQTNTEAFF	TGTGCCAGCATTGGACAGACGAACACTGAAGCTTTCTTT
-	TRBJ2-5	TRBV7-2	-	CASSSGVGETQYF	TGTGCCAGCAGCTCAGGGGTAGGGGAGACCCAGTACTTC
-	TRBJ2-3	TRBV19	-	CASSIVAGPDTQYF	TGTGCCAGTAGTATAGTCGCGGGACCAGATACGCAGTATTTT
-	TRBJ2-3	TRBV28	-	CASSSPGSTDTQYF	TGTGCCAGCAGTTCCCCAGGGAGCACAGATACGCAGTATTTT